The rows below give T cell receptor beta chains drawn from one sample of a study of blood T cell repertoires in COVID-19. The data were produced by immunoSEQ multiplex PCR, yet TCRdb's version contains in-frame clones alone and is incomplete. Of 200,000 to 250,000 clones listed, 80% to 90% are singletons. The sequenced sample was PBMCs or T cells enriched from blood (not recorded which). Receptors originate from a woman in her fifties or sixties with acute COVID-19. The CDR3 runs from the conserved cysteine through the conserved F or W. A D gene is named only where the DNA matches it firmly. A row's size may be missing; if present it is once, few, many or a size class.

TRBV6-5	.	TRBJ1-2	.	CASSYFGTAANYGYTF	TGTGCCAGCAGTTACTTCGGGACTGCAGCTAACTATGGCTACACCTTC
TRBV6-5	.	TRBJ2-1	.	CASSYSPGLNNEQFF	TGTGCCAGCAGTTACTCTCCGGGGTTAAACAATGAGCAGTTCTTC
TRBV6-2/TRBV6-3	.	TRBJ1-6	.	CASSYPGQLNSPLHF	TGTGCCAGCAGTTACCCCGGACAGTTAAATTCACCCCTCCACTTT
TRBV3-1/TRBV3-2	.	TRBJ1-1	.	CASSQVTARGFLAEAFF	TGTGCCAGCAGCCAAGTAACGGCCAGGGGTTTCTTAGCTGAAGCTTTCTTT
TRBV18	.	TRBJ1-2	.	CASSPGGSGEGRGYTF	TGTGCCAGCTCACCAGGGGGTAGCGGAGAGGGTCGAGGCTACACCTTC
TRBV19	.	TRBJ2-7	TRBD1	CASSLGQGYEQYF	TGTGCCAGTAGTTTGGGACAGGGCTACGAGCAGTACTTC
TRBV2	.	TRBJ2-4	.	CASSASAIQYF	TGTGCCAGCAGTGCTAGTGCCATTCAGTACTTC
TRBV29-1	.	TRBJ1-2	TRBD1	CSVQTTGNRYGYTF	TGCAGCGTTCAGACGACAGGGAACCGCTATGGCTACACCTTC
TRBV5-4	.	TRBJ2-1	TRBD2	CASSLGSGSLYEQFF	TGTGCCAGCAGCTTGGGTAGCGGGAGTCTGTATGAGCAGTTCTTC
TRBV29-1	.	TRBJ1-4	.	CSAAGGDNNEKLFF	TGCAGCGCCGCCGGGGGAGATAATAATGAAAAACTGTTTTTT
TRBV5-1	once	TRBJ2-1	.	CASSFQDTYNEQFF	TGCGCCAGCAGCTTCCAGGACACATACAATGAGCAGTTCTTC
TRBV29-1	.	TRBJ1-1	.	CSTRTGVMNTEAFF	TGCAGCACAAGGACGGGGGTGATGAACACTGAAGCTTTCTTT
TRBV28	.	TRBJ2-1	TRBD2	CASSSPGLAAYNEQFF	TGTGCCAGCAGTTCGCCGGGACTAGCGGCCTACAATGAGCAGTTCTTC
TRBV11-3	.	TRBJ2-2	.	CASSSLVPGDTGELFF	TGTGCCAGCAGCTCACTGGTCCCGGGGGACACCGGGGAGCTGTTTTTT
TRBV11-2	.	TRBJ2-5	.	CASSLGAVQETQYF	TGTGCCAGCAGCTTAGGGGCCGTACAAGAGACCCAGTACTTC
TRBV11-2	once	TRBJ2-5	TRBD2	CASSSQGGLAGETQYF	TGTGCCAGCAGCTCCCAGGGCGGACTAGCGGGAGAGACCCAGTACTTC
TRBV4-1	.	TRBJ2-1	TRBD2	CASSQGRLAGGNEQFF	TGCGCCAGCAGCCAAGGGAGACTAGCGGGAGGCAATGAGCAGTTCTTC
TRBV27	once	TRBJ1-4	.	CASSFGYQASEKLFF	TGTGCCAGCAGTTTCGGATACCAGGCCTCGGAAAAACTGTTTTTT
TRBV9	once	TRBJ1-1	TRBD1	CASSTDRDTEAFF	TGTGCCAGCAGCACGGACAGGGACACTGAAGCTTTCTTT
TRBV30	.	TRBJ1-4	TRBD1	CAWRARRGQGGEKLFF	TGTGCCTGGAGAGCGAGGCGGGGACAGGGCGGTGAAAAACTGTTTTTT
TRBV5-5	.	TRBJ1-3	.	CASSLSQGVGNTIYF	TGTGCCAGCAGCTTGAGCCAGGGTGTTGGAAACACCATATATTTT
TRBV27	.	TRBJ2-1	TRBD2	CASSLSTSHEQFF	TGTGCCAGCAGTTTATCGACTAGCCATGAGCAGTTCTTC
TRBV9	.	TRBJ2-3	.	CASSPRNEVGDTQYF	TGTGCCAGCAGCCCTCGGAACGAGGTAGGAGATACGCAGTATTTT
TRBV12-3/TRBV12-4	.	TRBJ1-1	.	CASSTTSYTEAFF	TGTGCCAGCAGCACAACAAGTTACACTGAAGCTTTCTTT
TRBV29-1	.	TRBJ1-1	TRBD1	CSVGGRTGLGTEAFF	TGCAGCGTTGGGGGACGGACAGGCTTAGGCACTGAAGCTTTCTTT
TRBV7-2	.	TRBJ2-7	.	CASGTYEQYF	TGTGCCAGCGGCACCTACGAGCAGTACTTC
TRBV7-2	.	TRBJ2-1	TRBD2	CASGGRLAGALDEQFF	TGTGCCAGTGGGGGCCGACTAGCGGGAGCACTCGATGAGCAGTTCTTC
TRBV28	.	TRBJ1-1	.	CASTQGASTNTEAFF	TGTGCCAGCACTCAAGGGGCCTCGACGAACACTGAAGCTTTCTTT
TRBV3-1/TRBV3-2	.	TRBJ2-2	TRBD1	CASLGEGAVTGELFF	TGTGCCAGCCTGGGAGAGGGGGCTGTCACCGGGGAGCTGTTTTTT
TRBV5-6	.	TRBJ1-4	TRBD1	CASSPSGTGNEKLFF	TGTGCCAGCAGTCCTTCCGGGACAGGGAATGAAAAACTGTTTTTT
TRBV4-1	.	TRBJ2-6	TRBD2	CASSQASGRVTGANVLTF	TGCGCCAGCAGCCAAGCTAGCGGGAGAGTCACTGGGGCCAACGTCCTGACTTTC
TRBV28	.	TRBJ1-5	.	CASSFHREEVISNQPQHF	TGTGCCAGCAGTTTTCACCGCGAGGAGGTAATAAGCAATCAGCCCCAGCATTTT
TRBV28	once	TRBJ1-2	.	CASSFLGPYGYTF	TGTGCCAGCAGTTTTCTCGGTCCCTATGGCTACACCTTC
TRBV11-1	once	TRBJ1-1	.	CASSAGTEAFF	TGTGCCAGCAGCGCGGGCACTGAAGCTTTCTTT
TRBV27	.	TRBJ2-6	.	CASSLYRAGANVLTF	TGTGCCAGCAGTTTATACAGGGCTGGGGCCAACGTCCTGACTTTC
TRBV12-5	.	TRBJ1-2	.	CASGLVPGGWGYTF	TGTGCTAGTGGTTTGGTACCTGGGGGCTGGGGCTACACCTTC
TRBV9	once	TRBJ2-5	TRBD2	CASSVGPGLAAGETQYF	TGTGCCAGCAGCGTAGGGCCGGGACTAGCTGCAGGGGAGACCCAGTACTTC
TRBV6-2/TRBV6-3	.	TRBJ2-7	.	CASSQTTGREQYF	TGTGCCAGCAGTCAGACTACAGGGCGCGAGCAGTACTTC
TRBV13	once	TRBJ2-5	TRBD2	CASSSTSGRAHGETQYF	TGTGCCAGCAGCTCTACTAGCGGGAGGGCCCATGGGGAGACCCAGTACTTC
TRBV7-3	.	TRBJ1-2	.	CASSLNRDNYGYTF	TGTGCCAGCAGCTTAAACAGGGATAACTATGGCTACACCTTC
TRBV7-3	few	TRBJ2-3	.	CASSYVRTDTQYF	TGTGCCAGCTCCTATGTTCGTACAGATACGCAGTATTTT
TRBV7-9	.	TRBJ1-4	.	CASSRVGGNEKLFF	TGTGCCAGCAGCCGAGTGGGGGGAAATGAAAAACTGTTTTTT
TRBV6-5	.	TRBJ2-7	.	CASASDYTTSYEQYF	TGTGCCAGCGCATCCGACTATACTACCTCCTACGAGCAGTACTTC
TRBV23-1	many	TRBJ1-1	.	CASTGRGRNTEAFF	TGCGCTAGCACGGGTAGAGGGCGGAACACTGAAGCTTTCTTT
TRBV5-6	.	TRBJ1-5	.	CASSAQGRSNQPQHF	TGTGCCAGCAGTGCACAGGGTAGATCAAATCAGCCCCAGCATTTT
TRBV5-8	.	TRBJ1-1	.	CASSLYAGVPTEAFF	TGTGCCAGCAGCTTGTACGCAGGGGTCCCCACTGAAGCTTTCTTT